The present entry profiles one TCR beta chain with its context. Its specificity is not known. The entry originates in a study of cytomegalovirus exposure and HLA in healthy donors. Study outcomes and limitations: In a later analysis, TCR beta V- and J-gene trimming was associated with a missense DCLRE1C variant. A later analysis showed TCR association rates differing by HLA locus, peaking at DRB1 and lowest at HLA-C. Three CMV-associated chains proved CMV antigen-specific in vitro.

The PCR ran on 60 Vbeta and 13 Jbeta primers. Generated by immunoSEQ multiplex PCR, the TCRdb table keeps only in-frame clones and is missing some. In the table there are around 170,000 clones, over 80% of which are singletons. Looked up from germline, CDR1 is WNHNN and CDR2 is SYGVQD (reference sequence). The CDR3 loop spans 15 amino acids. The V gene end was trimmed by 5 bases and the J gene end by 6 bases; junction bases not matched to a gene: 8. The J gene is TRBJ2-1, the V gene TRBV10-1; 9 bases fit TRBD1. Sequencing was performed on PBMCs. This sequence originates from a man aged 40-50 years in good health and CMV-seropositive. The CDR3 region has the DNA TGCGCCAGCAGTCCCGGGACAGGGATTTTCAATGAGCAGTTCTTC. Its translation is CASSPGTGIFNEQFF.